The TCR beta chain described here comes from a study of blood T cell repertoires in COVID-19. As for the study in general: The samples span acute and convalescent COVID-19 from the United States, Italy and Spain.

The repertoire was sequenced with immunoSEQ multiplex PCR; TCRdb's copy has only in-frame clones and lacks some. Among hundreds of thousands of clones listed, just over 85% were seen once. This clone was seen a single time. CDR1 is SGHAT and CDR2 is FQDESV in the germline V gene (reference sequence). Trimming left V 0 bases short and J 2 bases short, with 10 bases between. CDR3 length equals 15 residues. This chain uses TRBV11-1 with TRBJ2-5, with a tentative D call TRBD1 (6 bases). The sample consisted of peripheral blood. The clonotype was recovered from a man aged 50 or older with acute or convalescent COVID-19. The CDR3 loop reads CASSLAGQGQETQYF. The CDR3 region has the DNA TGTGCCAGCAGCTTAGCGGGTCAGGGGCAAGAGACCCAGTACTTC.